The clone carrying this TCR beta chain was counted a few times. Combining a sample-barcoded 5' primer with a J-beta primer mix, a second PCR ran for roughly 7 to 12 cycles. Every single cDNA molecule received a tag from a template-switch adaptor with 12 random nucleotides. TCRdb fed the 5' RACE reads into MiXCR, producing one record per CDR3 protein. The data hold about 780,000 distinct CDR3 sequences, with around 25% observed a single time. Germline V CDR1 and CDR2: MNHNY, SVGAGI (reference sequence). CDR3 length: 12 residues. V was pared by 4 bases and J by 6 bases, with 10 bases between. The data belong to a study of blood T cells in healthy people across ages. These data also formed part of another study, on T cells of mothers and their children. That study reports: The study obtained over 9 million TCR beta CDR3 reads per mother and about 3 million per child.

This chain connects TRBV6-6 to TRBJ2-7; D could derive from TRBD1 or TRBD2 (5 bases each). Specimen: blood. This sequence originates from a boy aged 5-17 years in good health. CDR3 protein: CASSWGSSEQYF. The CDR3 coding sequence is TGTGCCAGCAGTTGGGGGTCTAGCGAGCAGTACTTC.